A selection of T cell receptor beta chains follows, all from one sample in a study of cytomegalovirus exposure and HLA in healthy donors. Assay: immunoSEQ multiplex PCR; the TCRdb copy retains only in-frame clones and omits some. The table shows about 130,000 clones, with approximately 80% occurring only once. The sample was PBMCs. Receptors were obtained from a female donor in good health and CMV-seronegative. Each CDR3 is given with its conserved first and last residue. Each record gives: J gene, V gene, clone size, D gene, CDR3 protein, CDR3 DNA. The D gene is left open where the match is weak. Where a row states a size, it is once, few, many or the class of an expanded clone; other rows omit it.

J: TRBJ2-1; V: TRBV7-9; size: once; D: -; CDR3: CASSFTDEQFF; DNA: TGTGCCAGCAGTTTTACAGACGAGCAGTTCTTC
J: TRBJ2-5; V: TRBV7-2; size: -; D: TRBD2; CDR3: CASSLILAGGGETQYF; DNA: TGTGCCAGCAGCTTAATCCTAGCGGGAGGTGGAGAGACCCAGTACTTC
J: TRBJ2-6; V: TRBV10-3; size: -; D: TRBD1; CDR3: CAISELDRRPGANVLTF; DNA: TGTGCCATCAGTGAGTTGGACAGGCGCCCTGGGGCCAACGTCCTGACTTTC
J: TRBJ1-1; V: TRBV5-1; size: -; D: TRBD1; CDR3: CASSLGTGNEAFF; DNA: TGCGCCAGCAGCCTCGGGACAGGGAATGAAGCTTTCTTT
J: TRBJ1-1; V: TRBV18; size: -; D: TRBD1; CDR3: CASSLIDRGREAFF; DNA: TGTGCCAGCTCCCTAATCGACAGGGGTCGTGAAGCTTTCTTT
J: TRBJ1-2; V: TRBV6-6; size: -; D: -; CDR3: CASSPGGSYYGYTF; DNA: TGTGCCAGCAGTCCCGGAGGGAGCTACTATGGCTACACCTTC
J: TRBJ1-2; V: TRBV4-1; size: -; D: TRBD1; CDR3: CASSQEARGQGIYGYTF; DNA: TGCGCCAGCAGCCAAGAGGCCCGGGGACAGGGGATCTATGGCTACACCTTC
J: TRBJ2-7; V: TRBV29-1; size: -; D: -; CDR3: CSVAGGLTGGHEQYF; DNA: TGCAGCGTTGCGGGTGGCCTTACTGGGGGCCACGAGCAGTACTTC
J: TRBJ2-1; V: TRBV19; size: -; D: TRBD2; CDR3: CASLDRGTSGINEQFF; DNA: TGTGCCAGTCTTGACAGGGGGACTAGCGGGATTAATGAGCAGTTCTTC
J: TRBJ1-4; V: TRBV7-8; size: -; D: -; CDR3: CASKDTGESEKLFF; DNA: TGTGCCAGTAAGGACACAGGAGAGAGCGAAAAACTGTTTTTT
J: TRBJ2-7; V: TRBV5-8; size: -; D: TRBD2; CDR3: CASSFLAGEGYEQYF; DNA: TGTGCCAGCAGCTTTCTGGCGGGAGAGGGCTACGAGCAGTACTTC
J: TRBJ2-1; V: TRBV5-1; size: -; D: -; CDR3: CASSLVAPPEQFF; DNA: TGCGCCAGCAGCTTGGTGGCTCCACCTGAGCAGTTCTTC
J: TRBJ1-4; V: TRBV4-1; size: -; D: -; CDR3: CASSQERLLNEKLFF; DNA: TGCGCCAGCAGCCAAGAACGGTTACTTAATGAAAAACTGTTTTTT
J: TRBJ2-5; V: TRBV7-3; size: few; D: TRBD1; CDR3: CASSSVPGTGNGETQYF; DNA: TGTGCCAGCAGCTCCGTACCCGGGACAGGGAACGGGGAGACCCAGTACTTC
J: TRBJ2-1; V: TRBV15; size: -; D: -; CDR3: CATSRAHAVDEQFF; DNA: TGTGCCACCAGCAGAGCCCATGCGGTAGATGAGCAGTTCTTC
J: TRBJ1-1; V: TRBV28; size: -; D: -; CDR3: CASSSLKGTFEAFF; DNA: TGTGCCAGCAGTTCATTAAAGGGGACATTTGAAGCTTTCTTT
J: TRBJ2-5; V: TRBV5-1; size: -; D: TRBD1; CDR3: CASTLQGAEEQYF; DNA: TGCGCGAGCACTTTACAGGGGGCGGAAGAGCAGTACTTC
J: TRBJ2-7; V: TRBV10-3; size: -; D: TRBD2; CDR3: CATGTSGTYEQYF; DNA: TGTGCCACCGGGACTAGCGGGACCTACGAGCAGTACTTC
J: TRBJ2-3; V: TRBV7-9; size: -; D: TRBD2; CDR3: CASSYAGASTDTQYF; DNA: TGTGCCAGCAGCTACGCGGGAGCTAGCACAGATACGCAGTATTTT
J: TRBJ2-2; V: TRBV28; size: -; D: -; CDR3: CASSLEYYGELFF; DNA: TGTGCCAGCAGTTTAGAGTACTACGGGGAGCTGTTTTTT
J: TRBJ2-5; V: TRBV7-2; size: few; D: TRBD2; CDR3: CASSFGLAGLLSQETQYF; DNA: TGTGCCAGCAGCTTTGGACTAGCGGGGCTCCTCTCCCAAGAGACCCAGTACTTC
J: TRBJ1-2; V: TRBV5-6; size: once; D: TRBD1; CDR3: CASRESGQGYGYTF; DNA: TGTGCCAGCAGAGAGTCCGGACAGGGATATGGCTACACCTTC
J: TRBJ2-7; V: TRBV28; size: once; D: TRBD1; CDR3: CASSLGTGAPYEQYF; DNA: TGTGCCAGCAGTTTGGGGACAGGGGCCCCCTACGAGCAGTACTTC
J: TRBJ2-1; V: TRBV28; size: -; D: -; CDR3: CASSLGLALGGQFF; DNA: TGTGCCAGCAGTTTAGGGCTAGCCCTCGGCGGGCAGTTCTTC
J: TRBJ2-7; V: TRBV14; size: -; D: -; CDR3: CASSQAILYEQYF; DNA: TGTGCCAGCAGCCAAGCAATTCTCTACGAGCAGTACTTC
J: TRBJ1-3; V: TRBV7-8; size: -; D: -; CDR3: CASSLAGGLNTIYF; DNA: TGTGCCAGCAGCTTAGCGGGGGGGCTAAACACCATATATTTT
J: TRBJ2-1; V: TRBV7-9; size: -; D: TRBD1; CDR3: CASSFTTGKQFF; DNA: TGTGCCAGCAGCTTTACGACAGGGAAGCAGTTCTTC
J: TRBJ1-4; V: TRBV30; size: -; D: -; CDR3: CAWSVLGEKLFF; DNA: TGTGCCTGGAGTGTACTAGGAGAAAAACTGTTTTTT
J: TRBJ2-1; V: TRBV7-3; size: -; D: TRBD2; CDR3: CASSSEGLAGADYNEQFF; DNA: TGTGCCAGCAGCTCAGAGGGACTAGCGGGAGCGGACTACAATGAGCAGTTCTTC
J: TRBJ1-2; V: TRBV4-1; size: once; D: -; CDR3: CASSQSQTNYGYTF; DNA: TGCGCCAGCAGCCAATCCCAGACTAACTATGGCTACACCTTC
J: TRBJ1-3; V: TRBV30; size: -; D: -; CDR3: CAWSVGAITGNTIYF; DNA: TGTGCCTGGAGTGTGGGAGCTATAACTGGAAACACCATATATTTT
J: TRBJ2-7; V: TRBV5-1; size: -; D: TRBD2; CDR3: CASNTYSGRAGEQYF; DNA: TGCGCCAGCAATACCTATAGCGGGAGGGCGGGCGAGCAGTACTTC
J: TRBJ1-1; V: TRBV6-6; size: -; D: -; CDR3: CASTSRGEATEAFF; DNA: TGTGCCAGCACTAGCCGGGGGGAGGCCACTGAAGCTTTCTTT
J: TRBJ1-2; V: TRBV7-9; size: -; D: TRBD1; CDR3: CASSRGQILPTYGYTF; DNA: TGTGCCAGCAGCCGGGGACAGATTCTTCCGACCTATGGCTACACCTTC
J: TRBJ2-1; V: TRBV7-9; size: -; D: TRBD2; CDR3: CASSRGGAGAYNEQFF; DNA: TGTGCCAGCAGCCGCGGGGGAGCGGGAGCCTACAATGAGCAGTTCTTC
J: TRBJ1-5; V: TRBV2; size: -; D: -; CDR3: CASSGTDNQPQHF; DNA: TGTGCCAGCAGTGGGACAGACAATCAGCCCCAGCATTTT
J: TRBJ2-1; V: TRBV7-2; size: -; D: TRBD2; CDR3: CASSLDGTSGTDEQFF; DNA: TGTGCCAGCAGCTTAGACGGGACTAGCGGGACAGATGAGCAGTTCTTC
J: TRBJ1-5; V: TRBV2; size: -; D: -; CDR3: CASSVLQGNQPQHF; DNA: TGTGCCAGCAGTGTTTTACAGGGAAATCAGCCCCAGCATTTT
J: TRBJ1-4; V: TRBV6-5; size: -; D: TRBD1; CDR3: CASSSTGGVGEKLFF; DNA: TGTGCCAGCAGTTCTACAGGGGGCGTTGGTGAAAAACTGTTTTTT
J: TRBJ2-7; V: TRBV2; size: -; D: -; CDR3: CASTLRRGPAYEQYF; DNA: TGTGCCAGCACTCTGCGAAGAGGGCCAGCTTACGAGCAGTACTTC
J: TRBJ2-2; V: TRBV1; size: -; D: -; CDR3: CTSSQDRWGLAGVHGELFF; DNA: TGCACCAGCAGCCAAGATCGTTGGGGACTAGCGGGAGTACACGGGGAGCTGTTTTTT